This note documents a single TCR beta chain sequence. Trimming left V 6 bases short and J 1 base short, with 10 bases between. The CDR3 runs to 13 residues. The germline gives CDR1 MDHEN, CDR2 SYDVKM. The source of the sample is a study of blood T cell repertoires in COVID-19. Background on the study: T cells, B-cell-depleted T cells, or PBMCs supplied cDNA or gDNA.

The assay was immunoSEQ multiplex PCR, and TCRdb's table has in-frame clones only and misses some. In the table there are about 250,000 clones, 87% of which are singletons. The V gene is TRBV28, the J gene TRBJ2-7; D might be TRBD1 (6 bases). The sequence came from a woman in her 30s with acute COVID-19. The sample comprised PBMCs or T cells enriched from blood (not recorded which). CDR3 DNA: TGTGCCAGCAGGCACGGACAGTCCTACGAGCAGTACTTC. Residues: CASRHGQSYEQYF.